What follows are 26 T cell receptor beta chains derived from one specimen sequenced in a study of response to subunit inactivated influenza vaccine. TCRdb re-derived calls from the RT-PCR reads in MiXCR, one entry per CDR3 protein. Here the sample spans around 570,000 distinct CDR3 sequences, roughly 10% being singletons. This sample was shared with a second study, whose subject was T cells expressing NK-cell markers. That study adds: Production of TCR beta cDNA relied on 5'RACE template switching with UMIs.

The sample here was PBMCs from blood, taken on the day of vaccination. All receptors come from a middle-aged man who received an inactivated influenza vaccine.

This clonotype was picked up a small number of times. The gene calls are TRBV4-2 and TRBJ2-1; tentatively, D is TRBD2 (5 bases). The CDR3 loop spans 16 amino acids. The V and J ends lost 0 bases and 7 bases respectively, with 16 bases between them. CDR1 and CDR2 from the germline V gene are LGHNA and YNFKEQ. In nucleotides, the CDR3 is TGTGCCAGCAGCCAAGATATATCCCCGCGAGGGAATGAGCAGTTCTTC. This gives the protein CASSQDISPRGNEQFF.

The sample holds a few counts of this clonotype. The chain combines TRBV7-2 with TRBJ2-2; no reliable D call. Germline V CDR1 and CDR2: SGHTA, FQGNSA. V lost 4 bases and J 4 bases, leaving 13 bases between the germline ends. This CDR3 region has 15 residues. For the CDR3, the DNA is TGTGCCAGCAGCTCACTGCCAGGCGGCACCGGGGAGCTGTTTTTT. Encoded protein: CASSSLPGGTGELFF. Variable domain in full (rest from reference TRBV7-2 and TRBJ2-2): GAGVSQSPSNKVTEKGKDVELRCDPISGHTALYWYRQSLGQGLEFLIYFQGNSAPDKSGLPSDRFSAERTGGSVSTLTIQRTQQEDSAVYLCASSSLPGGTGELFFGEGSRLTVL.

The CDR3 DNA sequence: TGTGCCAGCAGCCTAATTAGCGGAAGTGGTTACAATGAGCAGTTCTTC. Residues: CASSLISGSGYNEQFF. The chain recombines TRBV7-2 with TRBJ2-1, with D possibly matching TRBD2 (6 bases). Germline V CDR1 and CDR2: SGHTA, FQGNSA. The V end lost 5 bases, the J end lost 4 bases, and 18 bases lay between the germline ends. The CDR3 is 16 residues long.

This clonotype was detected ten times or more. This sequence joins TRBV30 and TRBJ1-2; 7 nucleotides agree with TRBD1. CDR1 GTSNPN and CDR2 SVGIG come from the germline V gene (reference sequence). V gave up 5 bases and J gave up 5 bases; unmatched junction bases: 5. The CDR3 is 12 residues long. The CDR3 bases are TGTGCCTGGGCTAGGGACAGTTATGGCTACACCTTC. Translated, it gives CAWARDSYGYTF.

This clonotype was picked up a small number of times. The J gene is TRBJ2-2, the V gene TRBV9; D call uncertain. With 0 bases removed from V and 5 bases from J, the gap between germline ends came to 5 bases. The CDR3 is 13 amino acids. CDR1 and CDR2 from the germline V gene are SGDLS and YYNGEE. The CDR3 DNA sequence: TGTGCCAGCAGCGTAGTACATACCGGGGAGCTGTTTTTT. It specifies CASSVVHTGELFF.

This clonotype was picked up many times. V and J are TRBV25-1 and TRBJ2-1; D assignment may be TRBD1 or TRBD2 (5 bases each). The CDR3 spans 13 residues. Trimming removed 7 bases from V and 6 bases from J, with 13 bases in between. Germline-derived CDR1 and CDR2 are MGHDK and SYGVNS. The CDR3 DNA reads TGTGCCAGCATGCCGACCGGGACCAATGAGCAGTTCTTC. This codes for CASMPTGTNEQFF.

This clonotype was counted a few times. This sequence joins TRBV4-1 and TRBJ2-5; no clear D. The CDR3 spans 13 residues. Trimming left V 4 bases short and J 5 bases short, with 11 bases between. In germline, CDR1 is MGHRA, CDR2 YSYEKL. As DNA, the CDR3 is TGCGCCAGCAGCCGCTGGGATGGGGAGACCCAGTACTTC. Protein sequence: CASSRWDGETQYF.

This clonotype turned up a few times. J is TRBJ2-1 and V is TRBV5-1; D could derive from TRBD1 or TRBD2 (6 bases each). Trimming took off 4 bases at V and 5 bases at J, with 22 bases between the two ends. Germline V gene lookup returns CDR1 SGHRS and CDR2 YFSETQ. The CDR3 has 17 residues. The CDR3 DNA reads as TGCGCCAGCAGCCTAAACCTGGGGGGCGGAACCAACAATGAGCAGTTCTTC. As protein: CASSLNLGGGTNNEQFF.

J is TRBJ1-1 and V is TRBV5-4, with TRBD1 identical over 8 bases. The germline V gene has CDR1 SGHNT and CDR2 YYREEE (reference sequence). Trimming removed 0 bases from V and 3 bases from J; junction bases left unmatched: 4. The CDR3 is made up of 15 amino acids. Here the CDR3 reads CASSLGTGRDTEAFF. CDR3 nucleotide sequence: TGTGCCAGCAGCTTGGGGACAGGGCGTGACACTGAAGCTTTCTTT.

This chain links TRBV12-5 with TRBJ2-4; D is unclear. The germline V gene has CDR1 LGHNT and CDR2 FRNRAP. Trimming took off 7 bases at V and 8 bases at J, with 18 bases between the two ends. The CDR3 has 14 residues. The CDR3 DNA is TGTGCTAGTGCCCGATCGACCGGTTCAGACATTCAGTACTTC. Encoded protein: CASARSTGSDIQYF.

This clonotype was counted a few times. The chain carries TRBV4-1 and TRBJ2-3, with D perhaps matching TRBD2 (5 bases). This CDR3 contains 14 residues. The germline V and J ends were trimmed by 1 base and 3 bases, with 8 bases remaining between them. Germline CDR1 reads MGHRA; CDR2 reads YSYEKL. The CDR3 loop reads CASSQGPGTDTQYF. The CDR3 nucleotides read TGCGCCAGCAGCCAAGGACCGGGGACAGATACGCAGTATTTT.

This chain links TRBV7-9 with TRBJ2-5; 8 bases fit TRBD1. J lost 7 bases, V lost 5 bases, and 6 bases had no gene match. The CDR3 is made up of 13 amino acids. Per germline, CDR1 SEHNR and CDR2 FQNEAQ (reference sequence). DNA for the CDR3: TGTGCCAGCAGCCCCGGACAGGGAAGGACCCAGTACTTC. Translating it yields CASSPGQGRTQYF. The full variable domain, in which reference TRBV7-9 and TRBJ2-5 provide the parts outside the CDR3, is DTGVSQNPRHKITKRGQNVTFRCDPISEHNRLYWYRQTLGQGPEFLTYFQNEAQLEKSRLLSDRFSAERPKGSFSTLEIQRTEQGDSAMYLCASSPGQGRTQYFGPGTRLLVL.

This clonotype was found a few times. For the CDR3, the DNA is TGTGCCACCAGCAGGTTATCCGGGACTAGCGCCAATGAGCAGTTCTTC. Residues: CATSRLSGTSANEQFF. The V gene is TRBV15, the J gene TRBJ2-1; TRBD2 aligns across 10 bases. This CDR3 contains 16 residues. Trimming at V came to 3 bases and at J to 6 bases, leaving 8 bases not matched to a gene. Germline V gives CDR1 LNHNV, CDR2 YYDKDF (reference sequence).

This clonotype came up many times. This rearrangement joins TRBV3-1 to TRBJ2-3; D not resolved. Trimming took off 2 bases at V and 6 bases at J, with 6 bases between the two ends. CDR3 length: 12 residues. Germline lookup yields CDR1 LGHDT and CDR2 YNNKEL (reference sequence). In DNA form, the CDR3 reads TGTGCCAGCAGCCAACGGGTGGATACGCAGTATTTT. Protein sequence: CASSQRVDTQYF.

As DNA, the CDR3 is TGTGCCAGCTCAGGGGACAGCACCGGGGAGCTGTTTTTT. This encodes CASSGDSTGELFF. The rearrangement uses TRBV18 and TRBJ2-2; 7 bases line up with TRBD1. This CDR3 comprises 13 residues. Losses at the gene ends were 5 bases for V and 4 bases for J; bases not matched to a gene: 1. From germline, CDR1 is KGHSH and CDR2 LQKENI.

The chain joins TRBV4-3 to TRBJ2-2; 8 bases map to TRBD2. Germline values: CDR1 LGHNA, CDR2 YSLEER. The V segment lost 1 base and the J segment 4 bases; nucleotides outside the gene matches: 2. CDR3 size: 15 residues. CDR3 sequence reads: CASSQVAGGTGELFF. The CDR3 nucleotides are TGCGCCAGCAGCCAAGTCGCGGGAGGCACCGGGGAGCTGTTTTTT.

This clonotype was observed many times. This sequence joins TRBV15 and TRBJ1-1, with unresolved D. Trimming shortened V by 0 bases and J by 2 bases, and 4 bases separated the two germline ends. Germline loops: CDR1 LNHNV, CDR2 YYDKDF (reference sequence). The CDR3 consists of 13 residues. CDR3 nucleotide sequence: TGTGCCACCAGCAGAGACACAAACACTGAAGCTTTCTTT. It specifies CATSRDTNTEAFF.

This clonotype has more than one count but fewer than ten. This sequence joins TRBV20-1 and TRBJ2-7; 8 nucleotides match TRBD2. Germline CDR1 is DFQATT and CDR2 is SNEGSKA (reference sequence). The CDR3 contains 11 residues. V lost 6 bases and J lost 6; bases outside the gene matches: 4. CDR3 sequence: CSARLASEQYF. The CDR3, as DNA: TGCAGTGCAAGACTAGCGAGCGAGCAGTACTTC.

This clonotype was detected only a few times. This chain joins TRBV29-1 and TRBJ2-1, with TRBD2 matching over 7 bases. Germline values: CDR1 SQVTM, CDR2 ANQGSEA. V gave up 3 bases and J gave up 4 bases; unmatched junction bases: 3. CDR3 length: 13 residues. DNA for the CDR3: TGCAGCGTTGAGACTAGCAGATACAATGAGCAGTTCTTC. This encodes CSVETSRYNEQFF.

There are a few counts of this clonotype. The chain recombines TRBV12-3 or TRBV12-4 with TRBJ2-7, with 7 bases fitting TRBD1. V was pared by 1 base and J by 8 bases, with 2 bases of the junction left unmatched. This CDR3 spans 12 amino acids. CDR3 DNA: TGTGCCAGCAGTTTAGTAGGGGGCAAGCAGTACTTC. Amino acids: CASSLVGGKQYF.

CDR3 in amino acids: CASSQDGGKWSTDTQYF. The CDR3 coding sequence is TGCGCCAGCAGCCAAGATGGGGGGAAGTGGAGCACAGATACGCAGTATTTT. The V and J genes are TRBV4-3 and TRBJ2-3; tentative D call: TRBD2 (6 bases). CDR1 and CDR2 from the germline V gene are LGHNA and YSLEER. CDR3 length: 17 residues. V was pared by 0 bases and J by 0 bases, with 13 bases between.

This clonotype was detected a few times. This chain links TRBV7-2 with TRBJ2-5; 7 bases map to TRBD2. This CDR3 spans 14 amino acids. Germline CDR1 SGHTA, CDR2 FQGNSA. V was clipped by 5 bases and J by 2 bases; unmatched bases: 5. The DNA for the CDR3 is TGTGCCAGCAGCCTGATGGGGGGGCAAGAGACCCAGTACTTC. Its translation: CASSLMGGQETQYF.

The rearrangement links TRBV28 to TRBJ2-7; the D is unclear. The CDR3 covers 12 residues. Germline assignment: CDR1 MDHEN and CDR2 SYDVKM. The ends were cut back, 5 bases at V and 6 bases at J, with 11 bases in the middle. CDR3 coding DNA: TGTGCCAGCAGTCCGGGTTACGCCGAGCAGTACTTC. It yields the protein CASSPGYAEQYF.

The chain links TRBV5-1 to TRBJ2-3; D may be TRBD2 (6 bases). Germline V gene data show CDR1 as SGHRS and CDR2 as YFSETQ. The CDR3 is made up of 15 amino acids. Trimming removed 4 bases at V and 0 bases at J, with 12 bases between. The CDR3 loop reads CASSPDGLSTDTQYF. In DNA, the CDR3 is TGCGCCAGCAGCCCGGACGGACTAAGCACAGATACGCAGTATTTT.

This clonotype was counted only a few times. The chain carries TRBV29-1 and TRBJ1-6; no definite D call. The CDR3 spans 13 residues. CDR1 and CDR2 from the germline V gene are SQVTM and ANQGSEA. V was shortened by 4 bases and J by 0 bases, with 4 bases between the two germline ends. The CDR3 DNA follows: TGCAGCGTTGTGGACTCCTATAATTCACCCCTCCACTTT. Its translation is CSVVDSYNSPLHF.

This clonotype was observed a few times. CDR3 amino acids: CSARDPGGPNTGELFF. As DNA, the CDR3 is TGCAGTGCTAGAGATCCTGGGGGCCCGAACACCGGGGAGCTGTTTTTT. This chain connects TRBV20-1 to TRBJ2-2, with a tentative D call TRBD1 (6 bases). The CDR3 totals 16 residues. Germline CDR1 and CDR2: DFQATT and SNEGSKA (reference sequence). V was cut by 0 bases and J by 0 bases, with 11 bases left in between.